This record concerns one T cell receptor beta chain sequence. Its antigen remains unknown. The Oncomine TCR Beta short-read assay generated sequence data from the DNA of cultured CD4+ T cells. TCRdb re-called the PCR reads through MiXCR, storing one row per CDR3 protein. The top ten clones hold more than 25% of a sample with roughly 6,900 distinct CDR3 sequences, 74% of them seen once. The data stem from a study of vaccination and CD4 T cells after COVID-19. The wider study: Taking of post-vaccine samples occurred a median 72 days after dose two (range 14 to 241). Stimulation of the cells used overlapping spike peptide pools from SARS-CoV-2 and from the common cold coronaviruses HCoV-NL63, HCoV-OC43 and HCoV-229E.

Treatment given: roughly ten-day PBMC culture with coronavirus spike peptide pools or control peptides (ViraFEST assay). Overall study findings and caveats: Of the reactive clones in convalescent patients, a median 86.3% showed up only post-vaccination.

The sample consisted of CD4+ T cells from blood, cultured in vitro. The sequence was obtained from a human donor who had recovered from COVID-19.

CDR3 in amino acids: CSARDPQADEKLFF. The CDR3 DNA reads as TGCAGTGCTAGAGATCCACAGGCGGATGAAAAACTGTTTTTT. This rearrangement joins TRBV20-1 to TRBJ1-4, with D perhaps matching TRBD1 (5 bases). Germline V gene lookup returns CDR1 DFQATT and CDR2 SNEGSKA (reference sequence). The germline V and J ends were trimmed by 0 bases and 6 bases, with 11 bases remaining between them. This CDR3 comprises 14 residues.